The rows below give T cell receptor beta chains drawn from one sample of a study of blood T cell repertoires in COVID-19. Sequencing used immunoSEQ multiplex PCR; TCRdb keeps in-frame clones, though not all of them. The sample carries around 140,000 clones, around 89% recorded once. Sequencing was done on a sample of peripheral blood. The receptors come from a man between 50 and 59 years old with active or convalescent COVID-19. Each CDR3 is given without its conserved first and last residue. A D gene is named only where the DNA matches it firmly. Size is omitted from some rows. Given values are once, few, many or a class for expanded clones.

V gene: TRBV11-2; D gene: TRBD2; clone size: -; CDR3 protein: ASSLAGGSEYEQF
V gene: TRBV14; D gene: -; clone size: -; CDR3 protein: ASSQTSGATDTQY
V gene: TRBV3-1/TRBV3-2; D gene: TRBD1; clone size: -; CDR3 protein: ASSPRTGGEKLF
V gene: TRBV5-3; D gene: -; clone size: -; CDR3 protein: ARSYGYRDTEAF
V gene: TRBV5-4; D gene: TRBD2; clone size: -; CDR3 protein: ASSLASAGGPRETQY
V gene: TRBV6-5; D gene: -; clone size: -; CDR3 protein: AGGGPSYEQY
V gene: TRBV5-1; D gene: -; clone size: -; CDR3 protein: ASSYDSEVEPQH
V gene: TRBV25-1; D gene: -; clone size: -; CDR3 protein: ASSEFSDFNEQY
V gene: TRBV28; D gene: -; clone size: -; CDR3 protein: ASSFGGIAGELF
V gene: TRBV19; D gene: -; clone size: once; CDR3 protein: ASSRESEEAF
V gene: TRBV7-2; D gene: TRBD2; clone size: -; CDR3 protein: ASSFTRLRGAGNEQF
V gene: TRBV5-1; D gene: -; clone size: -; CDR3 protein: ASSAGREEKLF
V gene: TRBV5-4; D gene: TRBD2; clone size: -; CDR3 protein: ASSGTSGPAGAQY
V gene: TRBV5-1; D gene: TRBD1; clone size: -; CDR3 protein: ASSLTGAANYGYT
V gene: TRBV25-1; D gene: -; clone size: -; CDR3 protein: ASSRVGEDSPLH
V gene: TRBV4-2; D gene: TRBD1; clone size: -; CDR3 protein: ASSSGTGVSQPQH
V gene: TRBV14; D gene: -; clone size: -; CDR3 protein: ASSQAGIGELF
V gene: TRBV10-3; D gene: -; clone size: -; CDR3 protein: AISEDRSSTDTQY
V gene: TRBV7-6; D gene: -; clone size: -; CDR3 protein: ASSLGRTVSGNTIY
V gene: TRBV20-1; D gene: -; clone size: -; CDR3 protein: SASPVTQVIIDTQY
V gene: TRBV29-1; D gene: TRBD1; clone size: -; CDR3 protein: SGTGWDEKLF
V gene: TRBV9; D gene: TRBD1; clone size: -; CDR3 protein: ASSDERTGTDTQY
V gene: TRBV5-8; D gene: TRBD1; clone size: -; CDR3 protein: ASSLRSRDSQETQY
V gene: TRBV24-1; D gene: TRBD2; clone size: -; CDR3 protein: ATSDLWGGDTGELF
V gene: TRBV6-6; D gene: TRBD1; clone size: -; CDR3 protein: ASSYRGQGADTQY
V gene: TRBV5-1; D gene: TRBD1; clone size: -; CDR3 protein: ASSPFAYGTAKQETQY
V gene: TRBV19; D gene: TRBD1; clone size: -; CDR3 protein: ASSMAGGWEQY
V gene: TRBV18; D gene: -; clone size: -; CDR3 protein: ASSSYTRGYNSPLH
V gene: TRBV5-4; D gene: TRBD2; clone size: once; CDR3 protein: ASSLDTSGTEY
V gene: TRBV7-2; D gene: -; clone size: -; CDR3 protein: ASSHQVFGNQPQH
V gene: TRBV11-3; D gene: TRBD2; clone size: -; CDR3 protein: ASSLGGGDQETQY
V gene: TRBV28; D gene: -; clone size: -; CDR3 protein: ASGSGRPYEQY
V gene: TRBV5-1; D gene: -; clone size: -; CDR3 protein: ASSLLGLDTGELF
V gene: TRBV7-8; D gene: -; clone size: -; CDR3 protein: ASSRVQGTYEQY
V gene: TRBV5-1; D gene: TRBD2; clone size: -; CDR3 protein: ASSLGLATYEQY
V gene: TRBV6-6; D gene: -; clone size: once; CDR3 protein: ASSPLHLTGINYGYT
V gene: TRBV7-9; D gene: -; clone size: -; CDR3 protein: ASSLGPAVSSYEQY